This is a list of T cell receptor beta chains from one sample in a study of long-term antiretroviral therapy in people with HIV. The data were produced by immunoSEQ multiplex PCR, yet TCRdb's version contains in-frame clones alone and is incomplete. The table has some 47,000 clones, about 95% seen once; the top ten hold less than 3%. Sequenced material: unsorted PBMCs, taken 3.7 years after starting antiretroviral therapy. Source of these receptors: a woman aged 45-65 years with HIV. Each CDR3 is given without its conserved first and last residue. Fields, in order: V gene, CDR3 protein.

V: TRBV2
CDR3: ASSVYRNTEAF

V: TRBV7-9
CDR3: ASSLGAGGADTQY

V: TRBV6-6
CDR3: ASRISGGAAYNEQF

V: TRBV4-2
CDR3: ASSQYDRGSSYNSPLH

V: TRBV7-9
CDR3: AITTDSLNEKLF

V: TRBV27
CDR3: ASSLSWGQLQPQH

V: TRBV5-6
CDR3: ASSLVGSHEQF

V: TRBV19
CDR3: ASSIGYTGELF

V: TRBV10-3
CDR3: AISGRQGETQY

V: TRBV19
CDR3: ASSAGFRQPQH

V: TRBV6-6
CDR3: ASSSTGGTEAF

V: TRBV4-1
CDR3: ASSQSPTSGGQETQY

V: TRBV5-6
CDR3: ASSPRSEKLF

V: TRBV25-1
CDR3: ASAPGDEQY

V: TRBV7-2
CDR3: ASSFSYTEAF

V: TRBV5-6
CDR3: ASSSTRVSYNEQF

V: TRBV7-3
CDR3: ASSFYGTSVYNEQF

V: TRBV5-6
CDR3: ASSLARASYEQY

V: TRBV25-1
CDR3: ASSDSSSGNTIY

V: TRBV10-1
CDR3: ASSEGALNAEAF

V: TRBV14
CDR3: ASSQEPQEVVYEQY

V: TRBV19
CDR3: ASSIAGGTQPQH

V: TRBV5-1
CDR3: ASSLLTDTQY

V: TRBV11-3
CDR3: ASSKGTSSGEQY

V: TRBV7-8
CDR3: ASSLAEKGDYRFRSGNTIY

V: TRBV27
CDR3: ASSSWDRVQETQY

V: TRBV6-5
CDR3: ASSPNAQGSTQY

V: TRBV6-6
CDR3: ASSSPGRGHTGELF

V: TRBV27
CDR3: ASTSDRRNNEQF

V: TRBV19
CDR3: ASSTLQGTEKLF

V: TRBV5-8
CDR3: ASSPGVKAF

V: TRBV4-2
CDR3: ASRYTVTANYGYT

V: TRBV7-3
CDR3: ASSSRDLSGREQY

V: TRBV7-3
CDR3: ASSLRLADTQY

V: TRBV28
CDR3: ASSSGGTDGYT

V: TRBV7-2
CDR3: ASSLVGLLEETQY

V: TRBV7-2
CDR3: ASSLAGLNQETQY

V: TRBV18
CDR3: ASSPGQGAYEQY

V: TRBV5-1
CDR3: ASSLDGTGGGNTIY

V: TRBV5-8
CDR3: ASSLGGFEAF

V: TRBV9
CDR3: ASTQIQGRSYEQY

V: TRBV19
CDR3: ASSRQMNTEAF